This T cell receptor (beta chain) was profiled in a study of long-term antiretroviral therapy in people with HIV. V was shortened by 3 bases and J by 5 bases, with 11 bases between the two germline ends. The CDR3 extends over 13 amino acids. Germline values: CDR1 SGHTS, CDR2 YDEGEE. It was version v3.0 of the immunoSEQ assay that was run at survey level. The protocol was immunoSEQ multiplex PCR, while the TCRdb copy is restricted to in-frame clones and leaves out a portion. In the table there are more than 25,000 clones, roughly 87% of which are singletons. Per donor, a minimum of one pre-ART and a minimum of two post-ART PBMC samples were available. The study's findings and limits: CDR3 lengths in HIV samples spanned a narrower range than controls. From the mid-2000s to the late 2010s, blood was obtained, possibly while participants received older ART regimens. With ART, diversity went up but was still lower than in transplant donor controls.

There are a few counts of this clone. Its antigen is unidentified. The receptor comes from a man aged 45-60 years with HIV. The rearrangement uses TRBV5-8 and TRBJ1-2; D is ambiguous. This material consisted of unsorted PBMCs, taken 2 years after starting antiretroviral therapy. The CDR3 nucleotides read TGTGCCAGCAGCTCTCGCGTGCCGTATGGCTACACCTTC. Translated, it gives CASSSRVPYGYTF.